These 18 T cell receptor beta chains were all obtained from the same sample, sequenced in a study of cytomegalovirus exposure and HLA in healthy donors. PCR involved 60 Vbeta and 13 Jbeta primers. Sequencing used immunoSEQ multiplex PCR; TCRdb keeps in-frame clones, though not all of them. Of 140,000 to 150,000 clones listed, about 85% are singletons. Sequencing was carried out using PBMCs. The receptors were sampled from a boy between 2 and 10 years old in good health and CMV-seronegative.

J is TRBJ1-4 and V is TRBV10-2; 8 bases line up with TRBD1. The CDR3 covers 15 residues. The germline V gene has CDR1 WSHSY and CDR2 SAAADI. The V and J ends lost 6 bases and 5 bases, in that order; junction bases with no gene match: 8. CDR3 DNA: TGCGCCAGCAGCCAAAGACAGGGGCGGAATGAAAAACTGTTTTTT. It yields the protein CASSQRQGRNEKLFF.

The rearrangement joins TRBV11-3 to TRBJ2-6; 8 nucleotides line up with TRBD1. The germline CDR1 and CDR2 sequences are SGHNT and YENEEA. Germline trimming cut 7 bases from V and 1 base from J; bases unmatched to any gene: 3. The CDR3 spans 15 residues. CDR3 nucleotide sequence: TGTGCCAGCACCCAGGGGGCTTCTGGGGCCAACGTCCTGACTTTC. Amino acids: CASTQGASGANVLTF.

This clone occurred once. This chain connects TRBV27 to TRBJ1-2, with 10 bases aligning to TRBD1. Losses at the gene ends were 9 bases for V and 2 bases for J; bases not matched to a gene: 6. The CDR3 extends over 14 amino acids. CDR1 is MNHEY, CDR2 SMNVEV, per germline (reference sequence). Written as DNA, the CDR3 is TGTGCCAGGGAGACAGGGGGCTTGAACTATGGCTACACCTTC. Amino acids: CARETGGLNYGYTF.

This clone came up once. The rearrangement joins TRBV15 to TRBJ1-1, with D possibly being TRBD1 (5 bases). V was cut by 5 bases and J by 3 bases, with 22 bases left in between. The CDR3 sequence is 17 residues long. From germline, CDR1 is LNHNV and CDR2 YYDKDF (reference sequence). The CDR3 nucleotides are TGTGCCACCAGCTTCAGGCGTGGGGGGGAACCGGACACTGAAGCTTTCTTT. This sequence encodes CATSFRRGGEPDTEAFF.

This clone was seen more than once but under ten times. The V gene is TRBV2, the J gene TRBJ1-4; the match to TRBD1 covers 7 bases. Per the germline V gene, CDR1 is SNHLY and CDR2 is FYNNEI. V trimming: 7 bases; J trimming: 6 bases; junction bases outside the gene matches: 8. The CDR3 loop spans 14 amino acids. The CDR3 protein is CASTNGDSYEKLFF. As DNA, the CDR3 is TGTGCCAGCACCAATGGGGACAGCTATGAAAAACTGTTTTTT.

V usage is TRBV11-3 and J usage is TRBJ2-3; D is unclear. Between the trimmed V and J ends, which lost 1 base and 2 bases, there was a span of 4 bases. This CDR3 region has 13 residues. Per germline, CDR1 SGHNT and CDR2 YENEEA. The DNA of the CDR3 is TGTGCCAGCAGCTTAGTAAACACAGATACGCAGTATTTT. Protein sequence: CASSLVNTDTQYF.

This clone was picked up one time. The chain combines TRBV7-9 with TRBJ2-5, with D perhaps TRBD1 (5 bases). The CDR3 is 15 amino acids. The V end was cut by 5 bases, the J end by 6 bases, with 19 bases between. The germline CDR1 and CDR2 sequences are SEHNR and FQNEAQ (reference sequence). The CDR3 DNA sequence: TGTGCCAGCAGCCAATTGGGTGAAGGGGAAAAGACCCAGTACTTC. Translation: CASSQLGEGEKTQYF.

This clone was seen a single time. The CDR3, as DNA: TGTGCCAGTAGTCCTCAACGGGGGTTTGGAAACACCATATATTTT. It encodes CASSPQRGFGNTIYF. The chain couples TRBV19 to TRBJ1-3; perhaps TRBD1 as D (5 bases). Germline V gene sequence: CDR1 LNHDA, CDR2 SQIVND (reference sequence). V dropped 5 bases and J dropped 3 bases, with 14 bases sitting between them. The CDR3 extends over 15 amino acids.

The chain has TRBV19 and TRBJ1-2; 8 nucleotides line up with TRBD1. J was trimmed by 6 bases and V by 5 bases; bases with no gene match: 8. The germline V gene encodes CDR1 LNHDA and CDR2 SQIVND (reference sequence). The CDR3 is 14 residues long. CDR3 bases: TGTGCCAGTAGTCGATCGACAGGGGCGGATGGCTACACCTTC. Residues: CASSRSTGADGYTF.

This chain uses TRBV25-1 with TRBJ2-7, with 8 positions matching TRBD1. Germline V CDR1 and CDR2: MGHDK, SYGVNS. J lost 2 bases, V lost 5 bases, and 8 bases had no gene match. The CDR3 contains 15 residues. In DNA, the CDR3 is TGTGCCAGCAGTAACCGGGACAGGCAAACCTACGAGCAGTACTTC. Residues: CASSNRDRQTYEQYF.

This rearrangement joins TRBV19 to TRBJ1-4; 8 nucleotides match TRBD1. Germline assignment: CDR1 LNHDA and CDR2 SQIVND (reference sequence). V dropped 3 bases and J dropped 3; count of bases not matched to a gene: 6. The CDR3 sequence is 16 residues long. The CDR3 region has the DNA TGTGCCAGTAGTATGTTACAGGGGGGCCCTAATGAAAAACTGTTTTTT. Residues: CASSMLQGGPNEKLFF.

The chain links TRBV25-1 to TRBJ2-2; a weak D match, TRBD2 (5 bases). Germline CDR1 reads MGHDK; CDR2 reads SYGVNS. V gave up 0 bases and J gave up 3 bases, with 11 bases separating them. There are 16 residues in the CDR3. The CDR3 coding sequence is TGTGCCAGCAGTGAATATCGGGGTTCCGACACCGGGGAGCTGTTTTTT. This encodes CASSEYRGSDTGELFF.

This clone has just a few counts. The V gene is TRBV9, the J gene TRBJ1-4; D call uncertain. Germline-derived CDR1 and CDR2 are SGDLS and YYNGEE. Trimming shortened V by 0 bases and J by 4 bases, and 16 bases separated the two germline ends. This CDR3 has 17 residues. This CDR3 reads CASSVDRVRGGNEKLFF. In DNA, the CDR3 is TGTGCCAGCAGCGTAGACCGGGTTCGGGGTGGTAATGAAAAACTGTTTTTT.

The chain recombines TRBV4-3 with TRBJ2-1, with 8 bases fitting TRBD2. The length of the CDR3 is 18 residues. J was trimmed by 0 bases and V by 1 base; bases with no gene match: 8. CDR1 LGHNA and CDR2 YSLEER come from the germline V gene. The CDR3 DNA sequence: TGCGCCAGCAGCCAAGGCCGGGGGGGACGGGCCTCCTACAATGAGCAGTTCTTC. Its protein product is CASSQGRGGRASYNEQFF.

As for this clone: Germline is not matched at one junction end, which may reflect a read error. The identical CDR3 is also encoded by other nucleotide sequences in the sample. V is TRBV15 and J is TRBJ2-5, with D possibly matching TRBD2 (6 bases). This CDR3 contains 14 residues. Germline-derived CDR1 and CDR2 are LNHNV and YYDKDF (reference sequence). The CDR3 DNA is TGTGCCACCAGTAGAGATCTGGCGGGGGAGACCCAGTACTTC. Translation gives CATSRDLAGETQYF.

The CDR3 coding sequence is TGTGCCAGCAGTGAAGCGGGTGGCTACACCTTC. Translation gives CASSEAGGYTF. This sequence joins TRBV25-1 and TRBJ1-2; D not resolved. The CDR3 has 11 residues. The germline CDR1 and CDR2 sequences are MGHDK and SYGVNS. Trimming left V 2 bases short and J 7 bases short, with 5 bases between.

The rearrangement uses TRBV9 and TRBJ1-2; D may be TRBD1 (6 bases). Germline V gives CDR1 SGDLS, CDR2 YYNGEE. The CDR3 covers 14 residues. Trimming shortened V by 3 bases and J by 3 bases, and 12 bases separated the two germline ends. CDR3 sequence (DNA): TGTGCCAGCAGCGCCCGCAGGGGTGACTATGGCTACACCTTC. Its protein is CASSARRGDYGYTF.

This clone was seen just once. This chain uses TRBV7-9 with TRBJ1-5; tentative D call: TRBD1 (5 bases). The length of the CDR3 is 15 residues. The V gene's germline CDR1 is SEHNR and CDR2 FQNEAQ (reference sequence). V dropped 7 bases and J dropped 6 bases, with 19 bases sitting between them. The CDR3 DNA sequence: TGTGCCAGCACCCCCCAGGGTGTGGGGCCTCAGCCCCAGCATTTT. Translation gives CASTPQGVGPQPQHF.